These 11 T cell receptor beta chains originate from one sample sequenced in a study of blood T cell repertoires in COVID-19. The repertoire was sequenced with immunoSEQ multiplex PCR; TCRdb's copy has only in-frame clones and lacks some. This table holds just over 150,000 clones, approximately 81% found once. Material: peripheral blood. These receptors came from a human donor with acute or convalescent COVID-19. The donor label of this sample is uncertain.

The CDR3 protein is CASSLDGTRNEKLFF. Written as DNA, the CDR3 is TGCGCCAGCAGCTTGGACGGGACAAGAAATGAAAAACTGTTTTTT. V and J are TRBV5-1 and TRBJ1-4, with a weak D call TRBD1 (6 bases). From germline, CDR1 is SGHRS and CDR2 YFSETQ. The CDR3 length is 15 residues. The V end lost 0 bases, the J end lost 5 bases, and 11 bases lay between the germline ends. Filled out from reference TRBV5-1 and TRBJ1-4, the complete variable domain reads KAGVTQTPRYLIKTRGQQVTLSCSPISGHRSVSWYQQTPGQGLQFLFEYFSETQRNKGNFPGRFSGRQFSNSRSEMNVSTLELGDSALYLCASSLDGTRNEKLFFGSGTQLSVL.

The CDR3: CASSKQARNYGYTF. In nucleotides, the CDR3 is TGTGCCAGCAGCAAACAGGCACGTAACTATGGCTACACCTTC. V is TRBV2 and J is TRBJ1-2, with D maybe TRBD1 (5 bases). The CDR3 contains 14 residues. V was shortened by 6 bases and J by 1 base, with 12 bases between the two germline ends. CDR1 and CDR2 (germline): SNHLY, FYNNEI.

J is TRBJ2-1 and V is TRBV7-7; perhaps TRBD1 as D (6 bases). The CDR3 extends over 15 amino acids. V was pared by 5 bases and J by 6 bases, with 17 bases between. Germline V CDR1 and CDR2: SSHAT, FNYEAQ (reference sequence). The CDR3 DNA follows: TGTGCCAGCAGCCATAACCCACAGGGAATCAATGAGCAGTTCTTC. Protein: CASSHNPQGINEQFF.

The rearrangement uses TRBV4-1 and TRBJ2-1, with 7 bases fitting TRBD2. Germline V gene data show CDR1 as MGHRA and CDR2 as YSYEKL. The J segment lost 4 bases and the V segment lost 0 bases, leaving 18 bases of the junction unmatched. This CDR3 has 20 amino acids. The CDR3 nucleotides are TGCGCCAGCAGCCAAGAAAGAGGGAGGGTATCCTCCTCTTCTTACAATGAGCAGTTCTTC. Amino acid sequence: CASSQERGRVSSSSYNEQFF.

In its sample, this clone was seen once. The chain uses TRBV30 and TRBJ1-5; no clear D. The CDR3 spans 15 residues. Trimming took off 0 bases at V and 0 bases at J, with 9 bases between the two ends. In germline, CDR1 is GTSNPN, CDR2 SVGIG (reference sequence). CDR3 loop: CAWSVVADSNQPQHF. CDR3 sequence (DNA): TGTGCCTGGAGTGTAGTGGCAGATAGCAATCAGCCCCAGCATTTT.

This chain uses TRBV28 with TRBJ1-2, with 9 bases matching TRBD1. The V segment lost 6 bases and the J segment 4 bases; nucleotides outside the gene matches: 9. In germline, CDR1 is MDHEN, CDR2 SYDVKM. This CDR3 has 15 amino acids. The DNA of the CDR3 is TGTGCCAGCAGGCCTGGGACAGGGCGGGCCTATGGCTACACCTTC. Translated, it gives CASRPGTGRAYGYTF.

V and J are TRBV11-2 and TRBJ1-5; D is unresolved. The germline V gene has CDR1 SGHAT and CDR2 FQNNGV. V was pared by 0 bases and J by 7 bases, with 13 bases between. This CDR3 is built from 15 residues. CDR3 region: CASSLDGGYGQPQHF. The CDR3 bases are TGTGCCAGCAGCTTAGATGGAGGCTATGGCCAGCCCCAGCATTTT.

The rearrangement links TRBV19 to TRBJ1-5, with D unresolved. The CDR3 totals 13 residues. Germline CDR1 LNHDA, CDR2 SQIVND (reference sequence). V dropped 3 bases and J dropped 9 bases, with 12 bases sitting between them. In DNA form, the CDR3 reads TGTGCCAGTAGTATTGGGAGAGTTGGGCCCCAGCATTTT. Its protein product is CASSIGRVGPQHF.

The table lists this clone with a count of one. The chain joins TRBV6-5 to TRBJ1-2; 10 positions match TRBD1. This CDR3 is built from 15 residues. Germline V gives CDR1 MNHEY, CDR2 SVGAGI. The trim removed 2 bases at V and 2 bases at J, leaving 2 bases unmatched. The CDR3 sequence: CASSYRDRGNYGYTF. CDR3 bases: TGTGCCAGCAGTTACCGGGACAGGGGAAACTATGGCTACACCTTC.

CDR3 nucleotide sequence: TGCGCCAGCAGCTTTGGGGCCGCCTACGAGCAGTACTTC. This sequence encodes CASSFGAAYEQYF. The chain has TRBV5-1 and TRBJ2-7; tentatively, D is TRBD1 (5 bases). Germline assignment: CDR1 SGHRS and CDR2 YFSETQ. This CDR3 region has 13 residues. With 2 bases removed from V and 2 bases from J, the gap between germline ends came to 8 bases.

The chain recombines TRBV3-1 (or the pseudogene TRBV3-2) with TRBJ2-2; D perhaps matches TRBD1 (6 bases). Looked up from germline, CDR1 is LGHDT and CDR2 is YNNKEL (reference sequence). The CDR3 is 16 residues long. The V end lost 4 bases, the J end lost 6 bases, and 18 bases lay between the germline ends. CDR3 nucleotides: TGTGCCAGCAGCCGAAGAGACAGGAGAACCGCCGGGGAGCTGTTTTTT. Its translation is CASSRRDRRTAGELFF.